This T cell receptor (beta chain) came from a study of control samples from healthy donors and cancer patients. Germline V gene lookup returns CDR1 MDHEN and CDR2 SYDVKM. The CDR3 consists of 14 residues. V shed 6 bases, J shed 1 base, and the junction held 5 bases outside the gene matches. Assay: immunoSEQ multiplex PCR; the TCRdb copy retains only in-frame clones and omits some. Here the sample spans under 450,000 clones, about 93% being singletons. Sequenced input: PBMCs. This clonotype was obtained from a man aged 35-49 years with head and neck cancer. The rearrangement joins TRBV28 to TRBJ2-7; 8 bases fit TRBD1. The CDR3 coding sequence is TGTGCCAGCAGGCGGACAGGGCTATCCTACGAGCAGTACTTC. The encoded protein is CASRRTGLSYEQYF.